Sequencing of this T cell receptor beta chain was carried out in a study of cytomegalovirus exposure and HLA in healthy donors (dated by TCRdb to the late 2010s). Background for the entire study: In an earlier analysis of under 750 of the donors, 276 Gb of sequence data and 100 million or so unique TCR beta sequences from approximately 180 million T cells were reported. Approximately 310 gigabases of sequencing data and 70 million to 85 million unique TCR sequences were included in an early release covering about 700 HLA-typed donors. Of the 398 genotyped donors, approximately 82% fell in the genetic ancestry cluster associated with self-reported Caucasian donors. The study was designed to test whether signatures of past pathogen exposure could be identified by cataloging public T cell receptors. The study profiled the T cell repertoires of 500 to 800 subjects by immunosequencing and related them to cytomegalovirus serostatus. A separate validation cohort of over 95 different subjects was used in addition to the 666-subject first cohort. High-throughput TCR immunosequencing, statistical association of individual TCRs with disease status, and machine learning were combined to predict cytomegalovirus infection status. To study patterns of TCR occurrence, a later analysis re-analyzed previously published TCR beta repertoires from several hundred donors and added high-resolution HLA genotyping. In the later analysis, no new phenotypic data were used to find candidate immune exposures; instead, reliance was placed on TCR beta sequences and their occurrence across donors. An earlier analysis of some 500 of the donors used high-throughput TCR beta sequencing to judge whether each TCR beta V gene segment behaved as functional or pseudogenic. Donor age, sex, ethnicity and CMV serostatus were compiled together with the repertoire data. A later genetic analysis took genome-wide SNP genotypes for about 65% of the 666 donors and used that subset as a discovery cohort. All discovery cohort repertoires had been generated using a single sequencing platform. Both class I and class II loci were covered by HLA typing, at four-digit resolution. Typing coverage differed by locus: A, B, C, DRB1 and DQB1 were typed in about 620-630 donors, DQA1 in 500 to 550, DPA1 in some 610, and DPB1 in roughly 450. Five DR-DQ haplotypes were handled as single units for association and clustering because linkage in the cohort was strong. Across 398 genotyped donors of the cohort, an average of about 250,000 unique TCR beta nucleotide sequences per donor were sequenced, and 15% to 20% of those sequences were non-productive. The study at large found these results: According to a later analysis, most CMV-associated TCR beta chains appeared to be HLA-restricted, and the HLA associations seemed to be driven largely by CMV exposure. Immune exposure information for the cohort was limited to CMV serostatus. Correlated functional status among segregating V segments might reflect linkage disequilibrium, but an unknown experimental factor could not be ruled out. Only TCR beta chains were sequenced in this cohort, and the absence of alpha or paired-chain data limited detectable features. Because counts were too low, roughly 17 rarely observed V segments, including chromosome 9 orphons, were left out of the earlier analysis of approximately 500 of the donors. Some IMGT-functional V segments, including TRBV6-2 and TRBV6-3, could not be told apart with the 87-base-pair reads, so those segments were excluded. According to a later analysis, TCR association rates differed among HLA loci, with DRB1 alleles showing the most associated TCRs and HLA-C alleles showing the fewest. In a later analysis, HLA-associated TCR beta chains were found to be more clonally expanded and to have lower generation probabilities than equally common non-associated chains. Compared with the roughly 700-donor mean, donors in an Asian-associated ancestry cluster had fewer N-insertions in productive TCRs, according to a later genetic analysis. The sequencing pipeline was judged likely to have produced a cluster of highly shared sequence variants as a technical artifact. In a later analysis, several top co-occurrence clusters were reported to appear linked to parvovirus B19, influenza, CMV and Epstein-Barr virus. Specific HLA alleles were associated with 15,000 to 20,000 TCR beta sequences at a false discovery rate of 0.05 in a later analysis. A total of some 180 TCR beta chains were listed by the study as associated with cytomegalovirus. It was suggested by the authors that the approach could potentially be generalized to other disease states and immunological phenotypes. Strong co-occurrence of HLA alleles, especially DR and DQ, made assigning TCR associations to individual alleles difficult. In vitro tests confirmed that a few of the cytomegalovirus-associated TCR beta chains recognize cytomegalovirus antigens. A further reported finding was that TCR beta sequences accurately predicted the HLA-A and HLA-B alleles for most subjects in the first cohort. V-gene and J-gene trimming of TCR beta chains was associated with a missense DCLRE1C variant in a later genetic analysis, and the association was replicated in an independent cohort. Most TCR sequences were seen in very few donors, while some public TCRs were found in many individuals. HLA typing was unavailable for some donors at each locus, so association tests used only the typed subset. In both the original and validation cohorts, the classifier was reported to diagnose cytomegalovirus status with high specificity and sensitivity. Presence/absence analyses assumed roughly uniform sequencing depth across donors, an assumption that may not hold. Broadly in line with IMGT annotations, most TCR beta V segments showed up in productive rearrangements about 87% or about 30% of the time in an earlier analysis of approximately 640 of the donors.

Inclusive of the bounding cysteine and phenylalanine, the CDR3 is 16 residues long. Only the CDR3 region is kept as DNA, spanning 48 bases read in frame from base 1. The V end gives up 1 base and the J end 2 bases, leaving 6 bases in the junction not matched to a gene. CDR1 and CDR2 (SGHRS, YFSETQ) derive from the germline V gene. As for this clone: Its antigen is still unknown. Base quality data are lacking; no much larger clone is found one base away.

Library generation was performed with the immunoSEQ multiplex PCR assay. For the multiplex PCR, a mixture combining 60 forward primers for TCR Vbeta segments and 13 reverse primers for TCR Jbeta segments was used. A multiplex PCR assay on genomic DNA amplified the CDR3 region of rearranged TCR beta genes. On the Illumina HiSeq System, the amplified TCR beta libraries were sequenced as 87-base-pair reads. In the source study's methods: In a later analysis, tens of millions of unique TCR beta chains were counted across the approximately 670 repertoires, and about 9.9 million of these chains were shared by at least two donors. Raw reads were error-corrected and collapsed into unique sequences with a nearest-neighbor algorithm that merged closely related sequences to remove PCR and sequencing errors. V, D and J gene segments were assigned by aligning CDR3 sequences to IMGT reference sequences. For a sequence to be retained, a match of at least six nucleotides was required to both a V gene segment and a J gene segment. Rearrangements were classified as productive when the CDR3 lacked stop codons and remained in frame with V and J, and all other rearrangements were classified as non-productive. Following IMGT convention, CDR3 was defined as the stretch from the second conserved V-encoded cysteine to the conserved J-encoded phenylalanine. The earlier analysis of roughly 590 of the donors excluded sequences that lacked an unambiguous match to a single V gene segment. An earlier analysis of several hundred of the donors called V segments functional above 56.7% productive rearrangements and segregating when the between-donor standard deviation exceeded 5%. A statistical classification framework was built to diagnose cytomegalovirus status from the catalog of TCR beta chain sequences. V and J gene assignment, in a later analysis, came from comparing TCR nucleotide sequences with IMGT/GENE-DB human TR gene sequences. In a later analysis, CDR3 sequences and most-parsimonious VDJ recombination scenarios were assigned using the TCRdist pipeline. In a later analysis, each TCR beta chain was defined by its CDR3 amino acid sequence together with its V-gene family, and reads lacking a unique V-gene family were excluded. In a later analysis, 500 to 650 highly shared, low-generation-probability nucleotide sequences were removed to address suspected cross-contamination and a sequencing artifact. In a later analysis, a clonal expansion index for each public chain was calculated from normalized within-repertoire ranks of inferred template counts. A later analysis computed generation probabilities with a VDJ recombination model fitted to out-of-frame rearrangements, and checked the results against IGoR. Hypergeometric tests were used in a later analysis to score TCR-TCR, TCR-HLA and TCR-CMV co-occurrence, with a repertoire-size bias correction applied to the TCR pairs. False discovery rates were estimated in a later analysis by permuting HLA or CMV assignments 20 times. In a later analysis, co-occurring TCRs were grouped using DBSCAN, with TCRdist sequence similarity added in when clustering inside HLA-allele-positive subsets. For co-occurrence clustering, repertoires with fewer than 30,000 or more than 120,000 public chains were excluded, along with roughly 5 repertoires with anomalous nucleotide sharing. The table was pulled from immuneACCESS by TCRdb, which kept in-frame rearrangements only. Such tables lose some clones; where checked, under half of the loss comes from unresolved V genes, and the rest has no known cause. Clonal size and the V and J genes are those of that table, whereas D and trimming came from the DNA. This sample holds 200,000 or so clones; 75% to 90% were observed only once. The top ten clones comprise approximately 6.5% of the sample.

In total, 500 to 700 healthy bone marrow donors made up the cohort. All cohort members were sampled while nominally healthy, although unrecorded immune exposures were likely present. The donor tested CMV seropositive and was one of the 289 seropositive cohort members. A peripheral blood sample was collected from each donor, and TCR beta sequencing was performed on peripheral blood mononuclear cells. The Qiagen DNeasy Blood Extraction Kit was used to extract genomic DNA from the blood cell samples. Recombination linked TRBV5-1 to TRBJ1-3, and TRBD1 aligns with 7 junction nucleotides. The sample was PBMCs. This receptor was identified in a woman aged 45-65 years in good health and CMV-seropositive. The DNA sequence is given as TGCGCCAGCAGCTTGAGTTACGGGACAGCTGGAAACACCATATATTTT. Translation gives CASSLSYGTAGNTIYF.